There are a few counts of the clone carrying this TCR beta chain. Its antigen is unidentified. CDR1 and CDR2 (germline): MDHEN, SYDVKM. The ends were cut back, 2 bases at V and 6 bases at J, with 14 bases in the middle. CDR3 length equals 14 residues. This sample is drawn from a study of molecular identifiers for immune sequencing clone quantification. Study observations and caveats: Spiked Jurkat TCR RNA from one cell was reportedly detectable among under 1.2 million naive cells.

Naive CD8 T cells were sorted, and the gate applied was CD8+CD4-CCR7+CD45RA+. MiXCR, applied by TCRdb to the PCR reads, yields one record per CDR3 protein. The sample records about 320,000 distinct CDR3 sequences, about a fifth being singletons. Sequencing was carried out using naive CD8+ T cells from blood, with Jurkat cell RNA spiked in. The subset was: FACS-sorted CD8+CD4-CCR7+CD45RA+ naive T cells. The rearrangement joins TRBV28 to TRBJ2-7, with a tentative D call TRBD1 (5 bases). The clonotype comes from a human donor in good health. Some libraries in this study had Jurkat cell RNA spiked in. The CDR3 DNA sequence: TGTGCCAGCAGTTTAGGCAGGGTCGTTACCGAGCAGTACTTC. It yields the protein CASSLGRVVTEQYF.